The 21 T cell receptor beta chains below all came from one sample that was sequenced in a study of T cell repertoires in cytomegalovirus infection. What these receptors recognize is not known. TCRdb re-analysed the reads in MiXCR, keeping a single row per CDR3 protein. The table includes approximately 910,000 distinct CDR3 sequences, about a third detected once. The source was cultured CD8+ T cells from PBMCs, collected from culture after CMV antigen stimulation. The receptors stem from a human donor in good health (CMV status not recorded). Some clones in this sample may be carry-over from other donors' samples.

The chain couples TRBV7-9 to TRBJ1-1; D is unclear. The CDR3 sequence is 16 residues long. Trimming stripped 1 base from V and 0 bases from J, with 12 bases between. Germline V lookup: CDR1 SEHNR, CDR2 FQNEAQ (reference sequence). In DNA, the CDR3 is TGTGCCAGCAGCTTAGACCGAGGGCTTCTGAACACTGAAGCTTTCTTT. Translated: CASSLDRGLLNTEAFF.

This clonotype has ten or more counts. CDR3 region: CASSLGQGHTEAFF. The CDR3 region has the DNA TGTGCCAGCAGCTTAGGGCAGGGGCACACTGAAGCTTTCTTT. The chain employs TRBV11-1 and TRBJ1-1, with a tentative D call TRBD1 (6 bases). Germline V lookup: CDR1 SGHAT, CDR2 FQDESV (reference sequence). The CDR3 extends over 14 amino acids. V was pared by 1 base and J by 3 bases, with 9 bases between.

This chain uses TRBV28 with TRBJ1-2; D unclear. Germline CDR1 MDHEN, CDR2 SYDVKM. Between the trimmed V and J ends, which lost 4 bases and 8 bases, there was a span of 8 bases. The CDR3 consists of 11 residues. CDR3 coding DNA: TGTGCCAGCAGTTCCGAAGTGGGCTACACCTTC. It encodes CASSSEVGYTF.

The V call is TRBV7-9, the J call TRBJ2-1, with D tentatively TRBD1 (5 bases). Germline V CDR1 and CDR2: SEHNR, FQNEAQ (reference sequence). CDR3 size: 15 residues. V shed 8 bases and J shed 2 bases, with 16 bases lying between them. CDR3 residues: CASGQGRQTYNEQFF. Written as DNA, the CDR3 is TGTGCCAGCGGTCAGGGTCGTCAGACCTACAATGAGCAGTTCTTC.

This clonotype appeared many times. The CDR3 sequence: CASSYGPETQYF. The CDR3, as DNA: TGTGCCAGCAGTTATGGACCGGAGACCCAGTACTTC. The rearrangement uses TRBV6-5 and TRBJ2-5; D remains ambiguous. CDR1 is MNHEY and CDR2 is SVGAGI in the germline V gene. The V gene lost 3 bases and the J gene lost 5 bases, with 7 bases spanning the gap. CDR3 length: 12 amino acids.

The J gene is TRBJ2-1, the V gene TRBV28; 10 bases agree with TRBD1. V dropped 3 bases and J dropped 1; count of bases not matched to a gene: 15. Germline V gene data show CDR1 as MDHEN and CDR2 as SYDVKM. This CDR3 region has 20 residues. In DNA form, the CDR3 reads TGTGCCAGCAGTTTGGGATGGACAGGGGGAGGGCTTAGATCCTACAATGAGCAGTTCTTC. Its protein product is CASSLGWTGGGLRSYNEQFF.

This clonotype qualifies as medium-sized. V usage is TRBV7-9 and J usage is TRBJ1-1; 7 positions match TRBD1. Germline V gives CDR1 SEHNR, CDR2 FQNEAQ (reference sequence). V trimming: 2 bases; J trimming: 7 bases; junction bases outside the gene matches: 4. The CDR3 spans 13 residues. This CDR3 reads CASSLLRDSEAFF. CDR3 bases: TGTGCCAGCAGCTTACTTCGGGACAGTGAAGCTTTCTTT.

The chain has TRBV4-1 and TRBJ1-6; D remains ambiguous. The CDR3 is 16 residues long. V dropped 0 bases and J dropped 4 bases, with 10 bases sitting between them. Germline CDR1 is MGHRA and CDR2 is YSYEKL. The CDR3 is CASSQDIASYNSPLHF. CDR3 nucleotides: TGCGCCAGCAGCCAAGATATTGCCAGTTATAATTCACCCCTCCACTTT.

The chain combines TRBV10-3 with TRBJ2-7; TRBD2 might be the D (5 bases). The V and J ends lost 10 bases and 2 bases respectively, with 12 bases between them. This CDR3 spans 12 amino acids. From germline, CDR1 is ENHRY and CDR2 SYGVKD. The chain's CDR3 is CATERPTYEQYF. DNA of the CDR3: TGTGCCACCGAGCGGCCTACCTACGAGCAGTACTTC.

In this sample, this clonotype turned up a few times. The chain links TRBV27 to TRBJ2-6, with TRBD2 as a possible D gene (6 bases). This CDR3 contains 19 residues. From germline, CDR1 is MNHEY and CDR2 SMNVEV (reference sequence). Trimming stripped 3 bases from V and 0 bases from J, with 18 bases between. The DNA for the CDR3 is TGTGCCAGCAGTTTTGGGTTCCCGGGACTGACCTCTGGGGCCAACGTCCTGACTTTC. It translates to CASSFGFPGLTSGANVLTF.

With respect to this clonotype: Sequence at one end of the junction differs from germline and may be a read error. The chain joins TRBV2 to TRBJ2-3, with D possibly TRBD2 on 5 matching bases. This CDR3 is 16 amino acids long. Germline V gives CDR1 SNHLY, CDR2 FYNNEI. The CDR3 region is CVSSETSSLRTDTQYF. The CDR3 bases are TGTGTCAGCAGTGAAACGTCTAGCTTAAGAACAGATACGCAGTATTTT. The complete variable domain, with remaining parts taken from reference TRBV2 and TRBJ2-3, reads EPEVTQTPSHQVTQMGQEVILRCVPISNHLYFYWYRQILGQKVEFLVSFYNNEISEKSEIFDDQFSVERPDGSNFTLKIRSTKLEDSAMYFCVSSETSSLRTDTQYFGPGTRLTVL.

This clonotype has a handful of counts. V and J are TRBV27 and TRBJ1-2; 8 bases are shared with TRBD1. Trimming took 3 bases from V and 7 from J; bases not matched to a gene: 7. Germline V lookup: CDR1 MNHEY, CDR2 SMNVEV (reference sequence). This CDR3 is built from 14 residues. CDR3 in amino acids: CASSFAGGQLGYTF. For the CDR3, the DNA is TGTGCCAGCAGTTTTGCAGGGGGCCAGCTTGGCTACACCTTC.

The chain recombines TRBV5-1 with TRBJ1-1; D gene unclear. This CDR3 spans 14 amino acids. CDR1 SGHRS and CDR2 YFSETQ come from the germline V gene. Trimming pared 2 bases from V and 4 bases from J, leaving 12 bases between. This CDR3 is CASSLAATSTEAFF. CDR3 nucleotides: TGCGCCAGCAGCTTAGCGGCGACGAGCACTGAAGCTTTCTTT.

The table lists this clonotype with a few counts. The J gene is TRBJ2-2, the V gene TRBV12-3 or TRBV12-4; 9 bases match TRBD1. Trimming cost V 4 bases and J 0 bases; bases outside gene matches: 9. This CDR3 comprises 18 residues. The CDR3 reads CASSSLDRGVANTGELFF. CDR3 nucleotide sequence: TGTGCCAGCAGTTCACTGGACAGGGGTGTAGCGAACACCGGGGAGCTGTTTTTT.

This clonotype turned up a few times. The chain carries TRBV27 and TRBJ1-4, with TRBD1 as a possible D gene (5 bases). Trimming removed 7 bases at V and 0 bases at J, with 6 bases between. The CDR3 spans 13 residues. Germline V gives CDR1 MNHEY, CDR2 SMNVEV (reference sequence). In nucleotides, the CDR3 is TGTGCCAGCAAGGGGTCAACTAATGAAAAACTGTTTTTT. As protein: CASKGSTNEKLFF.

In this sample, this clonotype turned up once. The rearrangement uses TRBV6-5 and TRBJ2-1; 11 bases match TRBD2. CDR1 and CDR2 (germline): MNHEY, SVGAGI. The CDR3 is made up of 17 amino acids. V shed 4 bases, J shed 0 bases, and the junction held 5 bases outside the gene matches. CDR3 loop: CASSFSGGALSYNEQFF. The CDR3 DNA follows: TGTGCCAGCAGTTTTAGCGGGGGGGCCCTCTCCTACAATGAGCAGTTCTTC.

This clonotype was seen more than once but under ten times. The V gene is TRBV4-3, the J gene TRBJ1-1; D might be TRBD1 (6 bases). The CDR3 length is 15 residues. CDR1 LGHNA and CDR2 YSLEER come from the germline V gene. V was pared by 2 bases and J by 5 bases, with 15 bases between. The CDR3 nucleotides are TGCGCCAGCAGCCAACAGGGGACCGGAATAACTGAAGCTTTCTTT. Protein: CASSQQGTGITEAFF.

This clonotype was detected ten times or more. The chain couples TRBV7-8 to TRBJ1-1; D may be TRBD1 (5 bases). Deletions cut 1 base from V and 3 bases from J, with 12 bases between. The CDR3 runs 15 residues. The V gene's germline CDR1 is SGHVS and CDR2 FQNEAQ. CDR3 DNA sequence: TGTGCCAGCAGCTTAGGGATATGGGGGGACACTGAAGCTTTCTTT. The encoded protein is CASSLGIWGDTEAFF.

This clonotype was observed a few times. The rearrangement links TRBV10-3 to TRBJ1-2; D ambiguous. Trimming cost V 3 bases and J 8 bases, with 19 bases left between them. This CDR3 spans 15 amino acids. Germline loops: CDR1 ENHRY, CDR2 SYGVKD. The CDR3 protein is CAISDGEKGLGGYTF. For the CDR3, the DNA is TGTGCCATCAGTGATGGGGAAAAGGGTCTGGGAGGCTACACCTTC.

Only a few counts were recorded for this clonotype. The V gene is TRBV19, the J gene TRBJ2-5; the D gene is possibly TRBD2 (5 bases). The CDR3 contains 11 residues. Germline V gene data show CDR1 as LNHDA and CDR2 as SQIVND (reference sequence). Between the trimmed V and J ends, which lost 10 bases and 5 bases, there was a span of 11 bases. This CDR3 reads CATHAGETQYF. The CDR3 bases are TGTGCCACCCATGCGGGCGAGACCCAGTACTTC.

This clonotype has only a few counts. The chain joins TRBV7-8 to TRBJ2-7; possibly TRBD1 for D (5 bases). Looked up from germline, CDR1 is SGHVS and CDR2 is FQNEAQ. V shed 1 base and J shed 9 bases, with 10 bases lying between them. The CDR3 extends over 12 amino acids. CDR3 bases: TGTGCCAGCAGCTTAGGTCAGGGCGGGCAGTACTTC. Its translation: CASSLGQGGQYF.